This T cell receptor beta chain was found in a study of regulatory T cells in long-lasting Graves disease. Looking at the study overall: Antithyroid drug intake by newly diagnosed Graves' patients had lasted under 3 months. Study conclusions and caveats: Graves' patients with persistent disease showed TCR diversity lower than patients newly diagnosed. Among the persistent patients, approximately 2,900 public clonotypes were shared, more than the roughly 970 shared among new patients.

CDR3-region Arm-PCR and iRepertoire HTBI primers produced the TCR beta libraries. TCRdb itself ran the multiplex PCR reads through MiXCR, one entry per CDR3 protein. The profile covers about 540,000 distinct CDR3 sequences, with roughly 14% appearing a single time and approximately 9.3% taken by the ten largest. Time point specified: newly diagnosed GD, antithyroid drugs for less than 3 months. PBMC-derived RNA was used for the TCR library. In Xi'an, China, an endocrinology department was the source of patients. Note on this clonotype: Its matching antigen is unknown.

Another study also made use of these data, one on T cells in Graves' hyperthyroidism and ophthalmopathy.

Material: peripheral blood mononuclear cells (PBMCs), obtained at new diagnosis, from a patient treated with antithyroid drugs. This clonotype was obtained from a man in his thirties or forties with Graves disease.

The CDR3 sequence is CASSPGLAGGTGELFF. The CDR3 DNA sequence: TGTGCCAGCAGCCCGGGACTAGCGGGAGGGACCGGGGAGCTGTTTTTT. The chain recombines TRBV11-3 with TRBJ2-2; 16 bases fit TRBD2. The V gene's germline CDR1 is SGHNT and CDR2 YENEEA. CDR3 length: 16 residues. Trimming removed 5 bases from V and 5 bases from J; junction bases left unmatched: 2. Full variable domain (missing parts from reference TRBV11-3 and TRBJ2-2): EAGVVQSPRYKIIEKKQPVAFWCNPISGHNTLYWYLQNLGQGPELLIRYENEEAVDDSQLPKDRFSAERLKGVDSTLKIQPAELGDSAVYLCASSPGLAGGTGELFFGEGSRLTVL.